This TCR beta chain was captured in a study of CD8+ T cells in alopecia areata. Sorting from PBMCs produced CD4+ and CD8+ T cells. Extracted RNA was reverse transcribed into cDNA, the sequencing template. TCRdb keeps only in-frame clones here, not all; method: immunoSEQ multiplex PCR. The sample includes some 120,000 clones, 58% of them seen just once. V lost 2 bases and J lost 3; bases outside the gene matches: 2. Germline V gene lookup returns CDR1 SNHLY and CDR2 FYNNEI. This CDR3 is 15 amino acids long. The sample consisted of CD4+ T cells sorted from blood, taken at week 0. This chain joins TRBV2 and TRBJ1-1; 11 positions match TRBD1. The source of this sequence is a human donor with alopecia areata. This CDR3 reads CASSERGQGDTEAFF. CDR3 nucleotides: TGTGCCAGCAGTGAAAGGGGACAGGGGGACACTGAAGCTTTCTTT. The entire variable domain, with the rest obtained from reference TRBV2 and TRBJ1-1, is as follows: EPEVTQTPSHQVTQMGQEVILRCVPISNHLYFYWYRQILGQKVEFLVSFYNNEISEKSEIFDDQFSVERPDGSNFTLKIRSTKLEDSAMYFCASSERGQGDTEAFFGQGTRLTVV.